Listed here are 4 T cell receptor beta chains from one sample, sequenced in a study of blood T cell repertoires in COVID-19. Method: immunoSEQ multiplex PCR; TCRdb's copy keeps in-frame clones and lacks some. This sample has about 160,000 clones; 80% to 85% occur once, and the top ten carry nearly 8%. The sequencing sample was made of PBMCs or T cells enriched from blood (not recorded which). The receptors originated from a woman aged 45-59 years who had recovered from COVID-19.

The rearrangement joins TRBV14 to TRBJ2-1, with 14 bases fitting TRBD2. V shed 5 bases and J 9 bases; nucleotides not matched to a gene: 9. Looked up from germline, CDR1 is SGHDN and CDR2 is FVKESK. The CDR3 is 16 amino acids. The CDR3 nucleotides are TGTGCCAGCAGCTACTACGGACTAGCGGGAGGAGGTGAGCAGTTCTTC. It yields the protein CASSYYGLAGGGEQFF.

CDR3 nucleotide sequence: TGCGCCAGCAGTAAAGGGACAGCCGGCCCTTATAATTCACCCCTCCACTTT. Residues: CASSKGTAGPYNSPLHF. The gene calls are TRBV5-1 and TRBJ1-6, with TRBD1 identical over 7 bases. CDR1 and CDR2 (germline): SGHRS, YFSETQ. With V trimmed by 5 bases and J by 4 bases, 12 bases remained unmatched. The CDR3 runs to 17 residues. Full variable domain (remainder filled in from reference TRBV5-1 and TRBJ1-6): KAGVTQTPRYLIKTRGQQVTLSCSPISGHRSVSWYQQTPGQGLQFLFEYFSETQRNKGNFPGRFSGRQFSNSRSEMNVSTLELGDSALYLCASSKGTAGPYNSPLHFGNGTRLTVT.

This clone was seen a handful of times. The chain joins TRBV4-2 to TRBJ1-3, with D possibly being TRBD1 (5 bases). This CDR3 comprises 14 residues. The germline gives CDR1 LGHNA, CDR2 YNFKEQ. The V end was cut by 4 bases, the J end by 7 bases, with 14 bases between. The CDR3: CASSPGLVGNTIYF. The CDR3 DNA reads as TGTGCCAGCAGCCCGGGACTTGTGGGGAACACCATATATTTT.

V and J are TRBV10-3 and TRBJ2-6, with D hard to call. Trimming stripped 2 bases from V and 2 bases from J, with 4 bases between. The CDR3 loop spans 14 amino acids. Germline loops: CDR1 ENHRY, CDR2 SYGVKD. CDR3 in amino acids: CAISETAGANVLTF. CDR3 DNA sequence: TGTGCCATCAGTGAGACTGCTGGGGCCAACGTCCTGACTTTC.